This T cell receptor beta chain was recovered during a study of cytomegalovirus exposure and HLA in healthy donors. Regarding the study as a whole: The tendency of first-cohort TCR clusters to co-occur in the 130 or so validation repertoires was identified by a subsequent analysis. Specificity for CMV antigens was confirmed in vitro for a few of the CMV-associated chains. Listed as cytomegalovirus-associated were 164 TCR beta chains.

Generated by immunoSEQ multiplex PCR, the TCRdb table keeps only in-frame clones and is missing some. The sample holds around 99,000 clones, about nine tenths seen once. Concerning this clone: Its antigen remains unknown.

The CDR3 covers 17 residues. Germline V gene sequence: CDR1 SGHNT, CDR2 YENEEA. V lost 3 bases, J lost 3 bases, and 10 bases stayed unmatched. The rearrangement links TRBV11-3 to TRBJ2-2; 7 nucleotides agree with TRBD1. The sample comprised PBMCs. This receptor was identified in a woman under 30 in good health and CMV-seronegative. This CDR3 reads CASSFEGWQGDTGELFF. The CDR3, as DNA: TGTGCCAGCAGCTTCGAGGGCTGGCAGGGGGACACCGGGGAGCTGTTTTTT.